Each of the 7 T cell receptor beta chains below was sequenced from the same sample in a study of CD8 T cells in ankylosing spondylitis. Study results and limitations: Within ankylosing spondylitis blood, a TCR beta motif made up of eight or nine highly homologous variants appeared to be characteristic.

The antigens of these receptors remain unknown. TCRdb ran MiXCR on the 5' RACE reads and lists one entry per CDR3 protein. There are fewer than 550,000 distinct CDR3 sequences in the sample; about 5.7% occur only once, and under 4.5% lies in the top ten. The sequenced material came from blood, either unsorted or a sorted T cell fraction (not recorded which). These receptors came from a male donor with ankylosing spondylitis.

The chain links TRBV18 to TRBJ1-1; possibly TRBD1 for D (5 bases). The CDR3 runs to 14 residues. Per the germline V gene, CDR1 is KGHSH and CDR2 is LQKENI. V dropped 5 bases and J dropped 8 bases, with 18 bases sitting between them. DNA of the CDR3: TGTGCCAGCTCAACCGGGGCCGGCGGCACCGAAGCTTTCTTT. Protein sequence: CASSTGAGGTEAFF. The entire variable domain, with the rest obtained from reference TRBV18 and TRBJ1-1, is as follows: NAGVMQNPRHLVRRRGQEARLRCSPMKGHSHVYWYRQLPEEGLKFMVYLQKENIIDESGMPKERFSAEFPKEGPSILRIQQVVRGDSAAYFCASSTGAGGTEAFFGQGTRLTVV.

This clonotype was found many times. This chain links TRBV11-2 with TRBJ2-4; 9 nucleotides align to TRBD2. CDR3 length: 16 amino acids. Germline V gene data show CDR1 as SGHAT and CDR2 as FQNNGV. V shed 2 bases and J 7 bases; nucleotides not matched to a gene: 9. CDR3 loop: CASSLSREGRRNIQYF. The CDR3 region has the DNA TGTGCCAGCAGCTTATCGCGGGAGGGAAGGAGGAACATTCAGTACTTC.

This clonotype was observed many times. The chain joins TRBV27 to TRBJ2-3, with TRBD2 matching 9 bases. The CDR3 spans 16 residues. Unmatched junction bases numbered 10, after V lost 6 bases and J lost 3 bases. Germline V gene lookup returns CDR1 MNHEY and CDR2 SMNVEV (reference sequence). CDR3 DNA sequence: TGTGCCAGCAGCCCCGGGGTAGCGGGAGTTACAGATACGCAGTATTTT. It is translated as CASSPGVAGVTDTQYF.

This clonotype was recorded many times. The chain links TRBV20-1 to TRBJ1-1; TRBD1 matches at 8 bases. V lost 8 bases, J lost 0 bases, and 2 bases stayed unmatched. Germline CDR1 and CDR2: DFQATT and SNEGSKA (reference sequence). The CDR3 contains 12 residues. This chain's CDR3 is CSSDRVNTEAFF. The CDR3, as DNA: TGCAGTTCGGACAGGGTGAACACTGAAGCTTTCTTT.

This clonotype was observed many times. This rearrangement joins TRBV29-1 to TRBJ2-7; D perhaps matches TRBD1 (7 bases). Germline assignment: CDR1 SQVTM and CDR2 ANQGSEA. The CDR3 covers 15 residues. V shed 5 bases and J shed 2 bases, with 19 bases lying between them. CDR3 region: CSVSPPSGGTYEQYF. DNA for the CDR3: TGCAGCGTTTCGCCCCCGTCAGGGGGGACCTACGAGCAGTACTTC.

This clonotype has a count of ten or more. The rearrangement links TRBV6-2 or TRBV6-3 to TRBJ2-2, with 7 bases that match TRBD1. In germline, CDR1 is MNHEY, CDR2 SVGEGT. Trimming removed 8 bases from V and 0 bases from J; junction bases left unmatched: 18. The CDR3 runs to 19 residues. The CDR3 protein is CASRQIRDSKLANTGELFF. CDR3 bases: TGTGCCAGCCGCCAGATTAGGGACAGCAAGCTCGCGAACACCGGGGAGCTGTTTTTT.

This clonotype was seen at least ten times. The chain carries TRBV20-1 and TRBJ2-1; 14 bases are a match to TRBD2. This CDR3 spans 17 amino acids. Germline V gene data show CDR1 as DFQATT and CDR2 as SNEGSKA (reference sequence). V was clipped by 4 bases and J by 3 bases; unmatched bases: 8. This chain's CDR3 is CSAKGTSGRISYNEQFF. As DNA, the CDR3 is TGCAGTGCTAAGGGGACTAGCGGGAGAATAAGCTACAATGAGCAGTTCTTC.